The rows below give T cell receptor beta chains drawn from one sample of a study of monozygotic twins with inflammatory bowel disease. TCRdb derives one entry per CDR3 protein from the 5' RACE reads, leaving out DNA. This sample contains about 450,000 distinct CDR3 sequences. Sequences were obtained from blood. Receptor source: a human donor with ulcerative colitis or Crohn's disease, or a healthy co-twin of an affected twin (not recorded which). Each CDR3 is given with its conserved first and last residue.

v_gene	j_gene	CDR3aa
TRBV12-5	TRBJ2-7	CASGLDPGQPYYEQYF
TRBV3-1	TRBJ2-5	CASSDLLADSVETQYF
TRBV5-1	TRBJ1-2	CASSLYGEFDGYTF
TRBV5-1	TRBJ2-2	CASSFVPAGGTGELFF
TRBV7-8	TRBJ2-5	CASSPREGQETQYF
TRBV2	TRBJ2-7	CASSERMTSGRNEQYF
TRBV20-1	TRBJ1-1	CSATGQVNTEAFF
TRBV5-5	TRBJ2-5	CASSLVGIRTQYF
TRBV3-1	TRBJ2-4	CASSQKGRVKNIQYF
TRBV20-1	TRBJ1-2	CSALDRGAKLGGYTF
TRBV12-3/TRBV12-4	TRBJ2-1	CASSFTSGYNEQFF
TRBV5-6	TRBJ2-3	CASSAPRAHLYITSTDTQYF
TRBV18	TRBJ2-3	CASRRDIGTDTQYF
TRBV12-3/TRBV12-4	TRBJ2-1	CASSDTSGRSYNEQFF
TRBV20-1	TRBJ2-1	CSAFLGARIRDGEQFF
TRBV3-1	TRBJ1-2	CASSQDPGWGYTF
TRBV4-2	TRBJ1-4	CASSQVTGGEGEKLFF
TRBV29-1	TRBJ1-1	CSVGPGQAMNTEAFF
TRBV20-1	TRBJ1-2	CSAMGQGVYGYTF
TRBV12-3/TRBV12-4	TRBJ2-1	CASREDRENEQFF
TRBV6-2/TRBV6-3	TRBJ2-2	CASMETSGRPRAGELFF
TRBV6-2/TRBV6-3	TRBJ2-2	CASSYGLQGTGELFF
TRBV7-3	TRBJ2-3	CASSSNPYTDTQYF
TRBV19	TRBJ2-1	CASSISVITGGKNEQFF
TRBV9	TRBJ2-2	CASSVGFANTGELFF
TRBV27	TRBJ1-1	CASSLSIGDTEAFF
TRBV5-1	TRBJ1-5	CASSETGGGGNQRQHF
TRBV20-1	TRBJ2-1	CSASRDSNYNEQFF
TRBV12-3/TRBV12-4	TRBJ1-1	CASKRTANTEAFF